A single sample is the source of the 9 T cell receptor beta chains below, sequenced in a study of cytomegalovirus exposure and HLA in healthy donors. The PCR used 60 Vbeta and 13 Jbeta primers. The repertoire was sequenced with immunoSEQ multiplex PCR; TCRdb's copy has only in-frame clones and lacks some. In the table there are 170,000 or so clones, 75% to 85% of which are singletons. Input material: PBMCs. The receptor set was obtained from a woman younger than 45 in good health and CMV-seronegative.

The rearrangement joins TRBV29-1 to TRBJ2-1; TRBD2 aligns across 10 bases. V shed 5 bases and J 7 bases; nucleotides not matched to a gene: 5. Looked up from germline, CDR1 is SQVTM and CDR2 is ANQGSEA. The CDR3 extends over 13 amino acids. The CDR3 loop reads CSVSGGARNEQFF. DNA for the CDR3: TGCAGCGTTAGCGGGGGGGCAAGGAATGAGCAGTTCTTC.

The chain couples TRBV7-6 to TRBJ2-1; 7 nucleotides line up with TRBD2. The CDR3 has 14 residues. J was trimmed by 5 bases and V by 5 bases; bases with no gene match: 6. Looked up from germline, CDR1 is SGHVS and CDR2 is FNYEAQ. This CDR3 is CASSARLANNEQFF. The CDR3 DNA reads as TGTGCCAGCAGCGCCAGACTAGCCAACAATGAGCAGTTCTTC.

This clone appeared once. One end of the junction fails to match germline, which may point to a read error. The rearrangement uses TRBV28 and TRBJ2-7, with 8 bases matching TRBD1. Germline values: CDR1 MDHEN, CDR2 SYDVKM. The CDR3 sequence is 13 residues long. The CDR3 DNA reads TGTGCCAGCAGTTTAACCCTGCAGGGGGCTAGGGCTTTC. As protein: CASSLTLQGARAF.

The chain recombines TRBV7-2 with TRBJ1-2; D perhaps matches TRBD1 (6 bases). The ends were cut back, 5 bases at V and 6 bases at J, with 13 bases in the middle. Germline V lookup: CDR1 SGHTA, CDR2 FQGNSA. The CDR3 runs 13 residues. In DNA, the CDR3 is TGTGCCAGCAGCCCAACAGGGATCAATGGCTACACCTTC. This sequence encodes CASSPTGINGYTF.

V and J are TRBV28 and TRBJ2-2; D may be TRBD1 (6 bases). Trimming left V 6 bases short and J 2 bases short, with 13 bases between. Germline assignment: CDR1 MDHEN and CDR2 SYDVKM. The CDR3 consists of 15 residues. This CDR3 is CASSSDRPNTGELFF. The CDR3 DNA reads TGTGCCAGCAGCTCCGACAGGCCCAACACCGGGGAGCTGTTTTTT. Based on the CDR3 plus reference TRBV28 and TRBJ2-2, the full variable domain is DVKVTQSSRYLVKRTGEKVFLECVQDMDHENMFWYRQDPGLGLRLIYFSYDVKMKEKGDIPEGYSVSREKKERFSLILESASTNQTSMYLCASSSDRPNTGELFFGEGSRLTVL.

The V call is TRBV7-8, the J call TRBJ2-1; a possible D gene is TRBD1 (6 bases). V was cut by 1 base and J by 8 bases, with 21 bases left in between. Germline values: CDR1 SGHVS, CDR2 FQNEAQ. The CDR3 is 17 amino acids. The CDR3 DNA reads as TGTGCCAGCAGCTTAGGTCTCGGTGTCAGGGGCCACGATGAGCAGTTCTTC. Translation: CASSLGLGVRGHDEQFF.

In its sample, this clone was seen once. The J gene is TRBJ1-2, the V gene TRBV28, with D possibly TRBD1 on 5 matching bases. The CDR3 runs 13 residues. V was shortened by 7 bases and J by 6 bases, with 15 bases between the two germline ends. The germline CDR1 and CDR2 sequences are MDHEN and SYDVKM. CDR3 nucleotides: TGTGCCAGCATCTTCGGGGGAGCGGATGGCTACACCTTC. It translates to CASIFGGADGYTF.

This sequence joins TRBV19 and TRBJ2-7, with TRBD2 matching over 12 bases. CDR3 length: 13 amino acids. After removal of 6 bases from V and 3 bases from J, the junction contained 0 bases not matched to a gene. Germline assignment: CDR1 LNHDA and CDR2 SQIVND (reference sequence). CDR3 bases: TGTGCCAGTAGGACTAGCGGGAGCTACGAGCAGTACTTC. Protein product: CASRTSGSYEQYF.

The V call is TRBV19, the J call TRBJ2-3; D perhaps matches TRBD1 (8 bases). Looked up from germline, CDR1 is LNHDA and CDR2 is SQIVND (reference sequence). V lost 6 bases and J 1 base, leaving 20 bases between the germline ends. CDR3 length equals 17 residues. CDR3 sequence: CASRSDRGGLGTDTQYF. CDR3 in DNA: TGTGCCAGTAGATCCGACAGGGGCGGACTAGGCACAGATACGCAGTATTTT.